The 12 T cell receptor beta chains presented below share a single source sample, sequenced in a study of blood T cell repertoires in COVID-19. Libraries were prepared by immunoSEQ multiplex PCR; TCRdb keeps only in-frame clonotypes and omits some of them. The sample shows around 100,000 clones, 89% of them seen only once. Material for sequencing was peripheral blood. These receptors all stem from a woman aged 60-70 years with acute or convalescent COVID-19.

CDR3 amino acids: CASSVSGSGRNEQFF. CDR3 nucleotide sequence: TGTGCCAGCAGCGTTAGCGGGAGCGGTCGAAATGAGCAGTTCTTC. This chain connects TRBV9 to TRBJ2-1, with 9 bases that match TRBD2. The CDR3 sequence is 15 residues long. The germline V gene encodes CDR1 SGDLS and CDR2 YYNGEE. V lost 2 bases and J lost 7; bases outside the gene matches: 7.

The gene calls are TRBV28 and TRBJ2-1, with 7 bases that match TRBD1. The CDR3 runs 15 residues. CDR1 is MDHEN, CDR2 SYDVKM, per germline. The trim removed 3 bases at V and 4 bases at J, leaving 6 bases unmatched. CDR3 residues: CASSFGDSRYNEQFF. CDR3 in DNA: TGTGCCAGCAGTTTTGGGGACAGCAGGTACAATGAGCAGTTCTTC.

This clone appeared once. V usage is TRBV18 and J usage is TRBJ1-1; the D gene is possibly TRBD1 (6 bases). This CDR3 is built from 11 residues. Germline V gene data show CDR1 as KGHSH and CDR2 as LQKENI. V gave up 3 bases and J gave up 8 bases, with 7 bases separating them. The CDR3 bases are TGTGCCAGCTCACCGGACAGCGAAGCTTTCTTT. Translating gives CASSPDSEAFF.

CDR3 sequence (DNA): TGTGCCAGCAGTGGGGCAGGTAGACGGCAGGGGACTGAAGCTTTCTTT. This codes for CASSGAGRRQGTEAFF. The genes are TRBV2 and TRBJ1-1; possibly TRBD1 for D (6 bases). Trimming stripped 4 bases from V and 5 bases from J, with 20 bases between. From germline, CDR1 is SNHLY and CDR2 FYNNEI. The CDR3 has 16 amino acids.

In its sample, this clone was seen once. The chain carries TRBV5-1 and TRBJ2-5; 15 positions match TRBD2. Germline V CDR1 and CDR2: SGHRS, YFSETQ. With 4 bases clipped from V and 4 bases from J, the junction kept 2 bases outside the gene matches. The CDR3 loop spans 15 amino acids. The CDR3 spells CASSVGLAGGETQYF. As DNA, the CDR3 is TGCGCCAGCAGCGTGGGACTAGCGGGAGGAGAGACCCAGTACTTC.

Concerning this clone: Germline and junction disagree at one end, which may indicate a read error. The chain has TRBV20-1 and TRBJ2-3; tentative D call: TRBD1 (6 bases). The CDR3 contains 10 residues. Germline-derived CDR1 and CDR2 are DFQATT and SNEGSKA (reference sequence). The CDR3 loop is CSVKGQGPFF. In nucleotides, the CDR3 is TGCAGTGTCAAAGGGCAGGGGCCCTTTTTT.

The gene calls are TRBV20-1 and TRBJ2-3; 11 nucleotides line up with TRBD2. The CDR3 is 17 amino acids. J gave up 3 bases and V 3 bases, and 11 bases lay outside the gene matches. CDR1 and CDR2 (germline): DFQATT, SNEGSKA (reference sequence). The CDR3: CSASRGLAALATDTQYF. The CDR3 nucleotides are TGCAGTGCTAGTAGGGGACTAGCGGCGCTAGCGACAGATACGCAGTATTTT.

This chain links TRBV3-1 (or the pseudogene TRBV3-2) with TRBJ2-1, with a possible D match to TRBD2 (6 bases). The V and J ends lost 0 bases and 3 bases respectively, with 15 bases between them. The CDR3 runs to 17 residues. Germline V lookup: CDR1 LGHDT, CDR2 YNNKEL (reference sequence). The CDR3: CASSQDYPGSGYNEQFF. CDR3 bases: TGTGCCAGCAGCCAAGATTATCCCGGGAGTGGCTACAATGAGCAGTTCTTC.

The chain is built from TRBV24-1 and TRBJ1-5; the D gene is possibly TRBD1 (5 bases). The CDR3 extends over 13 amino acids. The ends were cut back, 12 bases at V and 4 bases at J, with 15 bases in the middle. The germline gives CDR1 KGHDR, CDR2 SFDVKD. In DNA form, the CDR3 reads TGTGCCTCCCGGGCGACAGCAAATCAGCCCCAGCATTTT. Amino acids: CASRATANQPQHF.

This clone was picked up one time. The gene calls are TRBV7-9 and TRBJ1-5, with D perhaps TRBD1 (5 bases). Per the germline V gene, CDR1 is SEHNR and CDR2 is FQNEAQ (reference sequence). Trimming left V 1 base short and J 5 bases short, with 12 bases between. CDR3 length equals 15 residues. This CDR3 reads CASSLGTGGDQPQHF. Written as DNA, the CDR3 is TGTGCCAGCAGCTTAGGAACGGGGGGGGATCAGCCCCAGCATTTT.

The V gene is TRBV5-4, the J gene TRBJ2-5; D might be TRBD2 (5 bases). This CDR3 has 15 residues. V was shortened by 0 bases and J by 3 bases, with 12 bases between the two germline ends. CDR1 is SGHNT, CDR2 YYREEE, per germline (reference sequence). Here the CDR3 reads CASSLETTIKETQYF. CDR3 in DNA: TGTGCCAGCAGCTTGGAGACTACCATAAAAGAGACCCAGTACTTC.

The chain couples TRBV19 to TRBJ1-5; the match to TRBD1 covers 9 bases. V shed 4 bases, J shed 1 base, and the junction held 2 bases outside the gene matches. Germline CDR1 LNHDA, CDR2 SQIVND (reference sequence). The CDR3 spans 15 residues. The CDR3: CASSTDRGSNQPQHF. The CDR3 coding sequence is TGTGCCAGTAGTACCGACAGGGGGAGCAATCAGCCCCAGCATTTT. Variable domain in full (rest from reference TRBV19 and TRBJ1-5): DGGITQSPKYLFRKEGQNVTLSCEQNLNHDAMYWYRQDPGQGLRLIYYSQIVNDFQKGDIAEGYSVSREKKESFPLTVTSAQKNPTAFYLCASSTDRGSNQPQHFGDGTRLSIL.